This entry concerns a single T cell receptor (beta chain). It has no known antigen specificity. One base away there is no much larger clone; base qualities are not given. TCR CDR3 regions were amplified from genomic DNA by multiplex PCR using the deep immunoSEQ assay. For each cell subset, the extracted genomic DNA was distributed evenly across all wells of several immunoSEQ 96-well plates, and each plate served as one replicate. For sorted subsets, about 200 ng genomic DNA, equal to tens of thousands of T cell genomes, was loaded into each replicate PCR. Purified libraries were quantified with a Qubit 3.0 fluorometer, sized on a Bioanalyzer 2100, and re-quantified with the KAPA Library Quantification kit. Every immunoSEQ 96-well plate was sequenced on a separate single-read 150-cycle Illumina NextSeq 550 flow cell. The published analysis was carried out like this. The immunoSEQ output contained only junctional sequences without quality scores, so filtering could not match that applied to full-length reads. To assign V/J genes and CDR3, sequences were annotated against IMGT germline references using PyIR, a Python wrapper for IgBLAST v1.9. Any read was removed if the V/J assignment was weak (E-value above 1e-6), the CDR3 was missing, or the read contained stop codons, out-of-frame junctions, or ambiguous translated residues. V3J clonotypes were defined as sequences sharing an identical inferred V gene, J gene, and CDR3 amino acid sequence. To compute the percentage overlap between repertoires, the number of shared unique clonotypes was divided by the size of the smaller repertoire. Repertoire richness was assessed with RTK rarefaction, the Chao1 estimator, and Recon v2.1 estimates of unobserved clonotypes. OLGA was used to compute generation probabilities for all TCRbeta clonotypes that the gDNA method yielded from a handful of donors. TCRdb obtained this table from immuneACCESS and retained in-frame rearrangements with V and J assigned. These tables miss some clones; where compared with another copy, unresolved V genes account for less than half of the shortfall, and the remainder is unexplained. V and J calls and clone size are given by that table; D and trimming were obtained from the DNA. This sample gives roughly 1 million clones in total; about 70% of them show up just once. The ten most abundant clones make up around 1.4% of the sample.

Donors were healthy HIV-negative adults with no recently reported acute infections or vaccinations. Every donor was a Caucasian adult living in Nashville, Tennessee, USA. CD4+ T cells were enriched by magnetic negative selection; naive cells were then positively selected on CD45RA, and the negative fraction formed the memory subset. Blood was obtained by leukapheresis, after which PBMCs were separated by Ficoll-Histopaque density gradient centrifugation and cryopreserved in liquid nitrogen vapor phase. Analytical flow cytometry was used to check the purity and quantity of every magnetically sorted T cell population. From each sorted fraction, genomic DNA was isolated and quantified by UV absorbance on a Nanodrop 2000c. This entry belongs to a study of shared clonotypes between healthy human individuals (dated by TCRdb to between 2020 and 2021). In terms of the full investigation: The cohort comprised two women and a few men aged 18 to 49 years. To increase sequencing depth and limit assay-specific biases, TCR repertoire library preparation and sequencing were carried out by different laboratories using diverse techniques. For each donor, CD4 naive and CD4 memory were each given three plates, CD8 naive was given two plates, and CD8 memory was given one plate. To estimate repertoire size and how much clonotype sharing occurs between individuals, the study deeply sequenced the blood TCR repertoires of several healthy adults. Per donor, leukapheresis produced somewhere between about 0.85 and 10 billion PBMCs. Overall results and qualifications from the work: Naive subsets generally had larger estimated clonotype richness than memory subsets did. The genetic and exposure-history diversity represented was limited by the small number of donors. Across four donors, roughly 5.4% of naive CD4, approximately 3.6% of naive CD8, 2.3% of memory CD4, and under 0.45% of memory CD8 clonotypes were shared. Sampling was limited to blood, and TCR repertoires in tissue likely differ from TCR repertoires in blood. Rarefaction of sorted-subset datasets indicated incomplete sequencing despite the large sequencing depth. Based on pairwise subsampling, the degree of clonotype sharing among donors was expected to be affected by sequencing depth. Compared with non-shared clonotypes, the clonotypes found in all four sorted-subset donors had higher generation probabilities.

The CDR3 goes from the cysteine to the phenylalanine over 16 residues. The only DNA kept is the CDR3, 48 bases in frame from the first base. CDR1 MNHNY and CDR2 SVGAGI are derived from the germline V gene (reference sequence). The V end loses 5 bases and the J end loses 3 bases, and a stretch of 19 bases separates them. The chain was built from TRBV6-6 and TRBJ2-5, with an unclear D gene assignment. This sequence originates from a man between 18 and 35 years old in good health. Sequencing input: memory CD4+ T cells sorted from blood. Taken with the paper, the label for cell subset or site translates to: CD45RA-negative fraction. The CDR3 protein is CASSPRAQLGKETQYF. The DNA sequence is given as TGTGCCAGCAGTCCAAGGGCCCAACTGGGAAAAGAGACCCAGTACTTC.